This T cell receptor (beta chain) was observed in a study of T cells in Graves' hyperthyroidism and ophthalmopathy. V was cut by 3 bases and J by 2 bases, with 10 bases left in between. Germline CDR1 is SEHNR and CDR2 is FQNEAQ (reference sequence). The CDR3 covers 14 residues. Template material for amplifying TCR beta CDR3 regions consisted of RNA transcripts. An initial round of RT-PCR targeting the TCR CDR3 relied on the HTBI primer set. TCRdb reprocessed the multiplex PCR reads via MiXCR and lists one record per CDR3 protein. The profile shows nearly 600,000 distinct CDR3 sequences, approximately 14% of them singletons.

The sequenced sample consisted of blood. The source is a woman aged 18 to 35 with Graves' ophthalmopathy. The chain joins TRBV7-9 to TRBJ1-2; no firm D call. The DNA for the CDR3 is TGTGCCAGCAGCTTGATGGGCTTAAACTATGGCTACACCTTC. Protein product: CASSLMGLNYGYTF.